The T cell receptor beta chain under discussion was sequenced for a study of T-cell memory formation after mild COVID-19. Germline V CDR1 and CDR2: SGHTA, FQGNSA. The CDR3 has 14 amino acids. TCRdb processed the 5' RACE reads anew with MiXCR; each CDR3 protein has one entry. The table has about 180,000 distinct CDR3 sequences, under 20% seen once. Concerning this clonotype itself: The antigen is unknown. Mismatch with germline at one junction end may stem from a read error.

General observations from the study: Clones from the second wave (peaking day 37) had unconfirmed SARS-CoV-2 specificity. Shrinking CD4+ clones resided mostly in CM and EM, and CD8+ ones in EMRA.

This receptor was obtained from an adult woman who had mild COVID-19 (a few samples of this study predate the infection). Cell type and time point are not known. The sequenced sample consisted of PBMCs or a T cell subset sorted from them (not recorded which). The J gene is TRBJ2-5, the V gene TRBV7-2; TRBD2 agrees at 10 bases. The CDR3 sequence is CASSLLTSGAIHRF. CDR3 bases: TGTGCCAGCAGCTTACTCACTAGCGGGGCCATCCATCGGTTC.